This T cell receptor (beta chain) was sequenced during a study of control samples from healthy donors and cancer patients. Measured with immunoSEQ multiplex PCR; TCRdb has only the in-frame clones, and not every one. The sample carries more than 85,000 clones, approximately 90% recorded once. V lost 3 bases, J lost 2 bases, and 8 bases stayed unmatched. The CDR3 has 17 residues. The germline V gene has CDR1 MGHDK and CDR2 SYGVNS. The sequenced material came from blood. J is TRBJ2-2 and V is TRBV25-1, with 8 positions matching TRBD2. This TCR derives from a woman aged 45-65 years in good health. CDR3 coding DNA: TGTGCCAGCAGTGACGCTGAACTAGCGGTTAACACCGGGGAGCTGTTTTTT. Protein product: CASSDAELAVNTGELFF.